The T cell receptor beta chain described here comes from a study of T cell responses to AZD1222 COVID-19 vaccine. Libraries were prepared by immunoSEQ multiplex PCR; TCRdb keeps only in-frame clonotypes and omits some of them. The sample holds more than 65,000 clones, 70% to 90% seen once. The germline V gene has CDR1 SGHTA and CDR2 FQGNSA. CDR3 size: 16 residues. V dropped 5 bases and J dropped 6; count of bases not matched to a gene: 6. The V gene is TRBV7-2, the J gene TRBJ2-3, with 15 bases identical to TRBD2. The receptor was isolated from an adult who received the AZD1222 COVID-19 vaccine. Material: peripheral blood, obtained 28 days after the second AZD1222 dose. Here the CDR3 reads CASSLGLAGGRDTQYF. The CDR3 coding sequence is TGTGCCAGCAGCCTCGGACTAGCGGGAGGGCGGGATACGCAGTATTTT.